One and the same sample provided the 2 T cell receptor beta chains below, sequenced in a study of CD8 T cell repertoires and HIV-1 epitope variants. These receptors have no identified antigens. Here immunoSEQ multiplex PCR was the method, and the copy in TCRdb shows in-frame clones only, minus some. The sample has fewer than 5,000 clones, approximately 66% seen once; the top ten hold roughly 42%. The sample consisted of cultured CD8+ T cells derived from PBMCs. The receptors shown here come from a male donor with HIV.

Worth noting for this clone: A read error may account for a junction end that differs from germline. CDR3 DNA sequence: TGCGCCAGCAGCGAAGAATGGGGATTAAATCAGCCCCAGCATTTT. This gives the protein CASSEEWGLNQPQHF. The chain recombines TRBV4-1 with TRBJ1-5; D call uncertain. CDR3 length: 15 residues. The germline CDR1 and CDR2 sequences are MGHRA and YSYEKL.

The V gene is TRBV19, the J gene TRBJ2-7; D gene unclear. Germline loops: CDR1 LNHDA, CDR2 SQIVND (reference sequence). The CDR3 covers 13 residues. V lost 5 bases and J lost 1, with 9 bases in between. In nucleotides, the CDR3 is TGTGCCAGTAGTCCACCGCTATCCTACGAGCAGTACTTC. Residues: CASSPPLSYEQYF.